One sample yielded the 3 T cell receptor beta chains listed below, sequenced in a study of shared clonotypes between healthy human individuals. Sequencing used immunoSEQ multiplex PCR; TCRdb keeps in-frame clones, though not all of them. The sample has under 750,000 clones, 72% seen once. Input material: memory CD4+ T cells sorted from blood. Subset specified: CD45RA-negative fraction. These receptors came from a woman in her thirties in good health.

V gene TRBV19 combines with J gene TRBJ2-2, with TRBD2 identical over 16 bases. V lost 3 bases and J lost 4; bases outside the gene matches: 5. CDR1 is LNHDA, CDR2 SQIVND, per germline (reference sequence). This CDR3 has 18 residues. CDR3 bases: TGTGCCAGTAGTATGTCGGGGACTAGCGGGAGGGCCACCGGGGAGCTGTTTTTT. Its protein is CASSMSGTSGRATGELFF.

V and J are TRBV30 and TRBJ2-3; D not resolved. The V gene's germline CDR1 is GTSNPN and CDR2 SVGIG (reference sequence). CDR3 size: 12 residues. V was pared by 2 bases and J by 2 bases, with 5 bases between. DNA of the CDR3: TGTGCCTGGAGTACATCCACAGATACGCAGTATTTT. Protein product: CAWSTSTDTQYF.

This clone was counted only a few times. The V gene is TRBV29-1, the J gene TRBJ1-2; 10 positions agree with TRBD1. The CDR3 runs 13 residues. CDR1 is SQVTM, CDR2 ANQGSEA, per germline. J gave up 8 bases and V 6 bases, and 9 bases lay outside the gene matches. The DNA for the CDR3 is TGCAGCGTGGAGGGACAGGGGTTGCGAGGCTACACCTTC. Translated: CSVEGQGLRGYTF.